The present TCR beta chain was sequenced within a study of regulatory T cells in long-lasting Graves disease. Looking at the study overall: Treatment with antithyroid drugs for over 5 years, together with positive TSH receptor antibodies, meant persistent Graves' disease. Study-level findings and limits: With persistent disease, TRBV28, TRBJ1-2 and TRBJ2-5 were the favored segments. Patients whose Graves' disease persisted exhibited lower TCR diversity than those newly diagnosed.

The CDR3 spans 14 residues. Germline V gives CDR1 LNHDA, CDR2 SQIVND (reference sequence). V shed 5 bases, J shed 7 bases, and the junction held 9 bases outside the gene matches. Regarding time point: persistent/refractory GD, antithyroid drugs over 5 years with positive TRAb. PBMCs provided the RNA from which the TCR library was made. Turning to this clonotype: The antigen is undetermined.

Arm-PCR of CDR3 regions with iRepertoire HTBI primers generated TCR beta libraries. TCRdb itself ran the multiplex PCR reads through MiXCR, one entry per CDR3 protein. The sample consists of a few hundred thousand distinct CDR3 sequences, 20% to 25% of them appearing once. The chain joins TRBV19 to TRBJ2-7, with 9 bases identical to TRBD1. The receptor was derived from a female donor with Graves disease. Sequences were derived from peripheral blood mononuclear cells (PBMCs), sampled when the disease was refractory, from a patient treated with antithyroid drugs. The DNA of the CDR3 is TGTGCCAGTAGTGTGGACAGGGGCAGAGGAGAGCAGTACTTC. It specifies CASSVDRGRGEQYF.